This TCR beta chain was profiled in a study of identical twins' blood T cells. Broader study findings: Top TCRbeta clonotypes were shared more with twin than unrelated donors.

Using its own MiXCR run on the 5' RACE reads, TCRdb lists one record per CDR3 protein. The sample comprises around 380,000 distinct CDR3 sequences, 28% of which are singletons, and about 6.1% rests with the top ten. All three twin pairs grew up together with likely shared infections and vaccines. In its sample, this clonotype was seen many times. The antigen remains undetermined. Sequenced sample: PBMCs. This clonotype was sampled from a woman between 18 and 55 years old in good health.

The CDR3 loop reads CASSFGGNYGYTF. CDR3 DNA sequence: TGTGCCAGCAGCTTCGGGGGTAACTATGGCTACACCTTC. The V and J genes are TRBV5-5 and TRBJ1-2, with D perhaps TRBD1 (5 bases). The germline CDR1 and CDR2 sequences are SGHKS and YYEKEE (reference sequence). The V and J ends lost 2 bases and 1 base respectively, with 6 bases between them. CDR3 size: 13 residues.